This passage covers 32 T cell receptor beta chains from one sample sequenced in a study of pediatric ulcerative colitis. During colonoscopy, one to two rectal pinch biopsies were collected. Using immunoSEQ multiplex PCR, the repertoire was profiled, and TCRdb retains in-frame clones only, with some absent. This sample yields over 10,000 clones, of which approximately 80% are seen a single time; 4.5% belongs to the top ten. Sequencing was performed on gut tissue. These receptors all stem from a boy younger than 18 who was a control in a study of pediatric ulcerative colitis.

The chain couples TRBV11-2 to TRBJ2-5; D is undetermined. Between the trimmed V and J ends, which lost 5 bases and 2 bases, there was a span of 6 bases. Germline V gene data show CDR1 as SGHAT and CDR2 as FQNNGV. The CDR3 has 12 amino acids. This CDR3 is CASSRSQETQYF. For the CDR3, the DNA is TGTGCCAGCAGCAGGAGTCAAGAGACCCAGTACTTC.

The CDR3 is CASNSQTGRITDTQYF. CDR3 in DNA: TGTGCCAGCAATTCCCAGACGGGGAGGATAACAGATACGCAGTATTTT. The chain couples TRBV28 to TRBJ2-3, with D possibly being TRBD2 (6 bases). Between the trimmed V and J ends, which lost 7 bases and 3 bases, there was a span of 20 bases. This CDR3 spans 16 amino acids. The germline V gene has CDR1 MDHEN and CDR2 SYDVKM. The complete variable domain, with remaining parts taken from reference TRBV28 and TRBJ2-3, reads DVKVTQSSRYLVKRTGEKVFLECVQDMDHENMFWYRQDPGLGLRLIYFSYDVKMKEKGDIPEGYSVSREKKERFSLILESASTNQTSMYLCASNSQTGRITDTQYFGPGTRLTVL.

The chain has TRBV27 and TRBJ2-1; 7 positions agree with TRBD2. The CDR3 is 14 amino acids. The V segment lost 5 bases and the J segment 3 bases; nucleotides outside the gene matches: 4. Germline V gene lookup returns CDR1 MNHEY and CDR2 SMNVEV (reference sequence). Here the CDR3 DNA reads TGTGCCAGCAGTCCCCGGGACTACTACAATGAGCAGTTCTTC. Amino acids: CASSPRDYYNEQFF.

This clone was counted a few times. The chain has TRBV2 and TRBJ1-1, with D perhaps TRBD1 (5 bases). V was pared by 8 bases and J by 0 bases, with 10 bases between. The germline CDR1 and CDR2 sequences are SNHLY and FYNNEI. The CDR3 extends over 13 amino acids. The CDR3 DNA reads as TGTGCCAGCGGGGCTTTCATGAACACTGAAGCTTTCTTT. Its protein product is CASGAFMNTEAFF.

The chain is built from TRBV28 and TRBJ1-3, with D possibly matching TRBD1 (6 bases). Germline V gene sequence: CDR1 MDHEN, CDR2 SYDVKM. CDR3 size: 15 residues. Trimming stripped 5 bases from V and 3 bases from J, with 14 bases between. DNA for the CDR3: TGTGCCAGCAGTATAGGGGGGGCGCTTGGAAACACCATATATTTT. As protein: CASSIGGALGNTIYF.

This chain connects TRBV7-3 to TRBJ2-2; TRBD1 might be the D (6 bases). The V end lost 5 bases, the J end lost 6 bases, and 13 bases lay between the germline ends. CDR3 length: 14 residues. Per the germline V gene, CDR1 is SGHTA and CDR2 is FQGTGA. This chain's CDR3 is CASSQGHRPGELFF. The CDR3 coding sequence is TGTGCCAGCAGCCAGGGACACCGGCCCGGGGAGCTGTTTTTT.

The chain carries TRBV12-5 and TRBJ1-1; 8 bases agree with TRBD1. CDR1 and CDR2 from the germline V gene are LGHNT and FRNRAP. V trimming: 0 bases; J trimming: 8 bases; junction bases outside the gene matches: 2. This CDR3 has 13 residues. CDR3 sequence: CASGLVAGGEAFF. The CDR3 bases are TGTGCTAGTGGTTTGGTGGCAGGGGGCGAAGCTTTCTTT. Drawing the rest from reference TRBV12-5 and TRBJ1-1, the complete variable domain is DARVTQTPRHKVTEMGQEVTMRCQPILGHNTVFWYRQTMMQGLELLAYFRNRAPLDDSGMPKDRFSAEMPDATLATLKIQPSEPRDSAVYFCASGLVAGGEAFFGQGTRLTVV.

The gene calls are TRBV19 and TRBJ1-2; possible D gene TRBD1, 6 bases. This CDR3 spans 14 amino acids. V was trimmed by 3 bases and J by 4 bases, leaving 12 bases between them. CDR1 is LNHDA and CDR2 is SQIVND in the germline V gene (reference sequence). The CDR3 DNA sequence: TGTGCCAGTAGTATTGACAGGCAAGCCTATGGCTACACCTTC. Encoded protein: CASSIDRQAYGYTF.

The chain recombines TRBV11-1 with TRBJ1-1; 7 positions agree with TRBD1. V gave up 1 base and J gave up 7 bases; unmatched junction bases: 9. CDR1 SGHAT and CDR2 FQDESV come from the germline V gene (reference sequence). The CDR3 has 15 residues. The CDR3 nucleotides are TGTGCCAGCAGCTTAGGAAGGACGGCAGGGGGTGAAGCTTTCTTT. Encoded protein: CASSLGRTAGGEAFF.

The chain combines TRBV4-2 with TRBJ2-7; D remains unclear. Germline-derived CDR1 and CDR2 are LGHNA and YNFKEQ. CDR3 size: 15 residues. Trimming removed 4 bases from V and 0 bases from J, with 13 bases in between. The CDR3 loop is CASSPRGGSSYEQYF. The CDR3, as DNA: TGTGCCAGCAGCCCCAGAGGCGGTAGCTCCTACGAGCAGTACTTC.

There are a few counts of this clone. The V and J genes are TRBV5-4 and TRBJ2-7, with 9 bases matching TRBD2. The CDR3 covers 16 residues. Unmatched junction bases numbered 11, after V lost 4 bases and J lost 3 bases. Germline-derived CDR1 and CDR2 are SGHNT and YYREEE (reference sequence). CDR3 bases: TGTGCCAGCAGCCCAAAAGGGGCGGGAGGGGTCTACGAGCAGTACTTC. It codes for CASSPKGAGGVYEQYF.

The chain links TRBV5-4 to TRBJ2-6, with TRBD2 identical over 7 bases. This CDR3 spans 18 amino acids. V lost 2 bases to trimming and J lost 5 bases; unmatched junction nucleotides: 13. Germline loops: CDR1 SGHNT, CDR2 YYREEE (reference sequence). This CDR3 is CASSLPQLRGDRANVLTF. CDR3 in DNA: TGTGCCAGCAGCTTACCTCAGCTCCGGGGGGACCGGGCCAACGTCCTGACTTTC. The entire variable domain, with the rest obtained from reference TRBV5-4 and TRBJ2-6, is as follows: ETGVTQSPTHLIKTRGQQVTLRCSSQSGHNTVSWYQQALGQGPQFIFQYYREEENGRGNFPPRFSGLQFPNYSSELNVNALELDDSALYLCASSLPQLRGDRANVLTFGAGSRLTVL.

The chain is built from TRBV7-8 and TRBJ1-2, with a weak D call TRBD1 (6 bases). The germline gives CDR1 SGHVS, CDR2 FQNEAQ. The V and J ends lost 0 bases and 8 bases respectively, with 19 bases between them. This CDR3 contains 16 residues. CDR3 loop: CASSLARQGQGSGYTF. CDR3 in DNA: TGTGCCAGCAGCTTAGCCCGCCAGGGGCAAGGTTCGGGCTACACCTTC.

CDR3 protein: CASSLTANQPQHF. DNA of the CDR3: TGTGCCAGCAGCTTAACCGCTAATCAGCCCCAGCATTTT. The chain carries TRBV5-6 and TRBJ1-5; no clear D. V was shortened by 2 bases and J by 4 bases, with 7 bases between the two germline ends. Germline V gene lookup returns CDR1 SGHDT and CDR2 YYEEEE. This CDR3 contains 13 residues.

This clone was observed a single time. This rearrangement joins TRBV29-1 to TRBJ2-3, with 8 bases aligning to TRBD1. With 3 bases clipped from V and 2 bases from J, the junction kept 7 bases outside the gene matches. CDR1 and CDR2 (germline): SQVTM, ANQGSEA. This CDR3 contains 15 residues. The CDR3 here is CSVDPTGALTDTQYF. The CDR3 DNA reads TGCAGCGTTGACCCGACAGGGGCCCTCACAGATACGCAGTATTTT.

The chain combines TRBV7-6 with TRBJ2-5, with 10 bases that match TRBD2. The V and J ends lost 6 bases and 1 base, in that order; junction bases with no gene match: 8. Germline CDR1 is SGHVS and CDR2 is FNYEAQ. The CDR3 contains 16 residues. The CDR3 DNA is TGTGCCAGCAGTTCCACTCGGACTAGCGGCCAAGAGACCCAGTACTTC. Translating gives CASSSTRTSGQETQYF.

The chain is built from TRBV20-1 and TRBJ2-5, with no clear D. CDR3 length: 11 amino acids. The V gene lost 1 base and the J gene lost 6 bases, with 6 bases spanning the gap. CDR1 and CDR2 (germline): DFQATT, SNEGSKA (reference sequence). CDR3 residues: CSARVRQTQYF. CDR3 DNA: TGCAGTGCTAGAGTACGCCAGACCCAGTACTTC.

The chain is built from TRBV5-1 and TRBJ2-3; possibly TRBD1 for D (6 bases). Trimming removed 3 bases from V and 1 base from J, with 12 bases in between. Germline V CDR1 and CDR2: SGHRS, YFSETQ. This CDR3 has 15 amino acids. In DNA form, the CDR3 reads TGCGCCAGCAGCTACAGGGTGGGTGGCACAGATACGCAGTATTTT. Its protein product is CASSYRVGGTDTQYF.

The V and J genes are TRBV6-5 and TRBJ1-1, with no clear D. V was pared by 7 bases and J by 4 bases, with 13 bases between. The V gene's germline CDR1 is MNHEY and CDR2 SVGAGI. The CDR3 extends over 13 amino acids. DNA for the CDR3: TGTGCCAGCACCTGGTATCGTGGCACTGAAGCTTTCTTT. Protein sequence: CASTWYRGTEAFF.

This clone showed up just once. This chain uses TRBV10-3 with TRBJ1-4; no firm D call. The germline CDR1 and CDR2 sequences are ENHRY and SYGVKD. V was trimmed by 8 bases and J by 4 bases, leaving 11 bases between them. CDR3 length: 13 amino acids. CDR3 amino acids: CAIRTPNNEKLFF. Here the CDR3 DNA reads TGTGCCATCCGGACTCCTAATAATGAAAAACTGTTTTTT.

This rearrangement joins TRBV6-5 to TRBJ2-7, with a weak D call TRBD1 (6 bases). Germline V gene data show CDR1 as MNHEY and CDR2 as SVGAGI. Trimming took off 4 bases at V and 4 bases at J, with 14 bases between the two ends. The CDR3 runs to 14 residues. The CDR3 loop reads CASSSWDTTYEQYF. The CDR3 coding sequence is TGTGCCAGCAGTTCCTGGGACACTACTTACGAGCAGTACTTC.

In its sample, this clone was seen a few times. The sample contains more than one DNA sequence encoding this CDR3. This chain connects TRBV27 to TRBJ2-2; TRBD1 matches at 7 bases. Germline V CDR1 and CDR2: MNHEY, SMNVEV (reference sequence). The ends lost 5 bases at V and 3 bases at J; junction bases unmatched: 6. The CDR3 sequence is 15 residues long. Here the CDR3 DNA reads TGTGCCAGCAGTCGTCGGGACAGTCACACCGGGGAGCTGTTTTTT. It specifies CASSRRDSHTGELFF.

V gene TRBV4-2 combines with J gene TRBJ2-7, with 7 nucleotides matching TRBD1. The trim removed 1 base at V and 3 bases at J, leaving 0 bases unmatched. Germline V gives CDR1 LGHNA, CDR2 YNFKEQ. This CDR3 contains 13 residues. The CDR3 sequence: CASSQGTGYEQYF. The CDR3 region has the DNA TGTGCCAGCAGCCAAGGGACAGGCTACGAGCAGTACTTC.

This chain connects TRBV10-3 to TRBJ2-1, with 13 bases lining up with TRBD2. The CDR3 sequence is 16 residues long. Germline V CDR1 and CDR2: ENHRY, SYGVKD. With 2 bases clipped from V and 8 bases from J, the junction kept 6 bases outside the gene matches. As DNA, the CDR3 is TGTGCCATCAGTGAGGGACTAGCGGGAGATGGCGATGAGCAGTTCTTC. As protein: CAISEGLAGDGDEQFF.

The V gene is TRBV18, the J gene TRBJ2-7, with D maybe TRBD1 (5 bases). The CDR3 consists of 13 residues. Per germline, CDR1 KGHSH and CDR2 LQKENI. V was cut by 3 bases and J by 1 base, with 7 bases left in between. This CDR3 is CASSPDSSYEQYF. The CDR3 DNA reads TGTGCCAGCTCACCCGACAGTTCCTACGAGCAGTACTTC.

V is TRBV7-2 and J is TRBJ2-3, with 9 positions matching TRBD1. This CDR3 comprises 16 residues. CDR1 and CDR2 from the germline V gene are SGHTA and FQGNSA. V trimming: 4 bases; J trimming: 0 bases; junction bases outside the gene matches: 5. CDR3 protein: CASSSIGQGSTDTQYF. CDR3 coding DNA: TGTGCCAGCAGCTCTATCGGACAGGGGAGCACAGATACGCAGTATTTT.

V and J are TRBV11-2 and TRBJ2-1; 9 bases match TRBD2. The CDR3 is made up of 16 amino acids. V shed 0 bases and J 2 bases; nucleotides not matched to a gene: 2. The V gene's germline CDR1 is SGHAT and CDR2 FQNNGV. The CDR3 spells CASSLEAGGPYNEQFF. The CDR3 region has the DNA TGTGCCAGCAGCTTAGAGGCGGGAGGGCCCTACAATGAGCAGTTCTTC.

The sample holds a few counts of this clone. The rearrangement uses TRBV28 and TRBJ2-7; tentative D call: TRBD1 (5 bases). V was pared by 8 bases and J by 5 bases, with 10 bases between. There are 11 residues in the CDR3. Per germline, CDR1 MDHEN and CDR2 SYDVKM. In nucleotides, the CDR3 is TGTGCCAGCGCTGGGGCCCACGAGCAGTACGTC. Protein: CASAGAHEQYV.

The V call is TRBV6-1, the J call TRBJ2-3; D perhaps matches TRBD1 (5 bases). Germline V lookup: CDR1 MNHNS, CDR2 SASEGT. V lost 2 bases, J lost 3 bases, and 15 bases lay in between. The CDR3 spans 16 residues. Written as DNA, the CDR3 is TGTGCCAGCAGTGAATTAGTGTCCAGGGTAACAGATACGCAGTATTTT. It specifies CASSELVSRVTDTQYF.

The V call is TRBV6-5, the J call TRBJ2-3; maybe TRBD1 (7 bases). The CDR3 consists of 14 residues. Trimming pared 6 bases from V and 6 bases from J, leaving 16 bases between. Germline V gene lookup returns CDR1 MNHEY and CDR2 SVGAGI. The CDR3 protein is CASRIKPGGDTQYF. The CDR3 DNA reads TGTGCCAGCAGAATAAAGCCAGGGGGGGATACGCAGTATTTT.

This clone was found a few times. Here the CDR3 reads CARTGGYGYTF. In DNA, the CDR3 is TGTGCCAGGACAGGGGGCTATGGCTACACCTTC. The chain carries TRBV2 and TRBJ1-2, with 9 bases identical to TRBD1. The CDR3 totals 11 residues. Germline assignment: CDR1 SNHLY and CDR2 FYNNEI. After removal of 9 bases from V and 4 bases from J, the junction contained 0 bases not matched to a gene. The full variable domain, completed using reference TRBV2 and TRBJ1-2, is EPEVTQTPSHQVTQMGQEVILRCVPISNHLYFYWYRQILGQKVEFLVSFYNNEISEKSEIFDDQFSVERPDGSNFTLKIRSTKLEDSAMYFCARTGGYGYTFGSGTRLTVV.

CDR3 sequence (DNA): TGTGCCAGCAGTTACGACAGGGCGTCGAATGAAAAACTGTTTTTT. This translates into CASSYDRASNEKLFF. The chain carries TRBV6-5 and TRBJ1-4; 7 positions agree with TRBD1. V lost 2 bases to trimming and J lost 5 bases; unmatched junction nucleotides: 5. CDR1 and CDR2 from the germline V gene are MNHEY and SVGAGI. The CDR3 spans 15 residues.